The clone carrying this TCR beta chain turned up a few times. These data are taken from a study of cytomegalovirus exposure and HLA in healthy donors. The CDR3 extends over 13 amino acids. V lost 1 base and J lost 4, with 7 bases in between. CDR1 is LGHNA, CDR2 YSLEER, per germline. Use of 60 Vbeta and 13 Jbeta primers characterized the PCR. Measured with immunoSEQ multiplex PCR; TCRdb has only the in-frame clones, and not every one. The profile shows 150,000 to 200,000 clones, roughly 80% of them singletons. The receptor was isolated from a human donor in good health. Material: PBMCs. The genes are TRBV4-3 and TRBJ1-1; D is undetermined. The CDR3 spells CASSQGLGTEAFF. The CDR3 nucleotides read TGCGCCAGCAGCCAAGGACTGGGCACTGAAGCTTTCTTT.